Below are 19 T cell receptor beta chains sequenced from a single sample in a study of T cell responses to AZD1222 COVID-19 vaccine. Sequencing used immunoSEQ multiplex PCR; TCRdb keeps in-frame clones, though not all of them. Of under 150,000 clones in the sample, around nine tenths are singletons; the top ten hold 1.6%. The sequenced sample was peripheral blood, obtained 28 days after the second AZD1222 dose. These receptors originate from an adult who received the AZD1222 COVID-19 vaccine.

The CDR3 reads CASRSSDRNNEQFF. CDR3 DNA: TGTGCCAGCAGATCATCTGACCGGAACAATGAGCAGTTCTTC. J is TRBJ2-1 and V is TRBV7-9; D gene ambiguous. The CDR3 runs to 14 residues. The ends were cut back, 6 bases at V and 5 bases at J, with 14 bases in the middle. The germline V gene encodes CDR1 SEHNR and CDR2 FQNEAQ (reference sequence).

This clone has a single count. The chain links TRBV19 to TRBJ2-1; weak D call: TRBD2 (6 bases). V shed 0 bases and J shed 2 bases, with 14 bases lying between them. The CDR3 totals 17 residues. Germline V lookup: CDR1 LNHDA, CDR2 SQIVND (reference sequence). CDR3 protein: CASSIDLGLAPYNEQFF. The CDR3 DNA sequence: TGTGCCAGTAGTATAGATCTTGGGCTAGCGCCCTACAATGAGCAGTTCTTC.

The CDR3 region has the DNA TGTGCCAGCCCCTTTGACAGGGGGGAAACTGAAGCTTTCTTT. This sequence encodes CASPFDRGETEAFF. V usage is TRBV2 and J usage is TRBJ1-1, with 9 bases matching TRBD1. The CDR3 totals 14 residues. Germline V lookup: CDR1 SNHLY, CDR2 FYNNEI. Losses at the gene ends were 8 bases for V and 5 bases for J; bases not matched to a gene: 9.

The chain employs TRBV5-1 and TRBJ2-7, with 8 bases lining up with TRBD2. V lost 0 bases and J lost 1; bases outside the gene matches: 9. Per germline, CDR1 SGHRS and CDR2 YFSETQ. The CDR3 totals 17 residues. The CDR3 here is CASSLVGLGPASYEQYF. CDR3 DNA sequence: TGCGCCAGCAGCTTGGTGGGACTAGGGCCAGCTTCCTACGAGCAGTACTTC.

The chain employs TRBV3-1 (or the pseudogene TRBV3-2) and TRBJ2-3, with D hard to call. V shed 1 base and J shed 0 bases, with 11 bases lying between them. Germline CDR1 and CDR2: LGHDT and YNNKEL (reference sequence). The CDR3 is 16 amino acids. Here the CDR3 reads CASSQGERISTDTQYF. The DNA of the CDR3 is TGTGCCAGCAGCCAAGGCGAGCGAATAAGCACAGATACGCAGTATTTT.

CDR3 coding DNA: TGTGCCAGCAGCTTGGCCCAAAACACTGAAGCTTTCTTT. As protein: CASSLAQNTEAFF. The rearrangement links TRBV5-4 to TRBJ1-1; no clear D. V shed 0 bases and J shed 2 bases, with 5 bases lying between them. This CDR3 has 13 amino acids. Germline assignment: CDR1 SGHNT and CDR2 YYREEE (reference sequence).

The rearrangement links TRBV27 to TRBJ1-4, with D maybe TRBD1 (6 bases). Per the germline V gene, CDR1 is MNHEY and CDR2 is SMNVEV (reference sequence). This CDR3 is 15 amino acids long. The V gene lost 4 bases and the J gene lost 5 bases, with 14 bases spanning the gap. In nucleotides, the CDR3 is TGTGCCAGCAGTTCGGTCCGGGACACCAATGAAAAACTGTTTTTT. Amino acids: CASSSVRDTNEKLFF.

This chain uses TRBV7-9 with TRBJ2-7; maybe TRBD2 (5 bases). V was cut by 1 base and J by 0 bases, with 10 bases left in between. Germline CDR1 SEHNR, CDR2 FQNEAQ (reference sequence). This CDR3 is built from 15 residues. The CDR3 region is CASSLVSGSSYEQYF. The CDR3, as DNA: TGTGCCAGCAGCTTAGTATCTGGGAGCTCCTACGAGCAGTACTTC.

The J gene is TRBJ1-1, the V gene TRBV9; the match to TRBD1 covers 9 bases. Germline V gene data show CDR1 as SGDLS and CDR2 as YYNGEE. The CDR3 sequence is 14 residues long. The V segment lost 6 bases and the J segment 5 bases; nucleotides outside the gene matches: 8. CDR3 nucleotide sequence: TGTGCCAGCAAACCACAGGGGGCAGGTACTGAAGCTTTCTTT. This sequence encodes CASKPQGAGTEAFF.

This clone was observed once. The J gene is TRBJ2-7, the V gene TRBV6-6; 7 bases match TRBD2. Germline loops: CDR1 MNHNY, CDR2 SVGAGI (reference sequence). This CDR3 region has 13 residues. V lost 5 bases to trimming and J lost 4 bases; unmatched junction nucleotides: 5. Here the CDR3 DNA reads TGTGCCAGCAGTCGGACTAGTGTGTACGAGCAGTACTTC. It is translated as CASSRTSVYEQYF.

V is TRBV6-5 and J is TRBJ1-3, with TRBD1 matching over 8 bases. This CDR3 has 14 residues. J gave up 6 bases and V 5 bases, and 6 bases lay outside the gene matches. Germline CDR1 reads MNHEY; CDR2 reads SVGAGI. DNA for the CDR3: TGTGCCAGCAGTCGGGACAGGACTTTAAACACCATATATTTT. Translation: CASSRDRTLNTIYF.

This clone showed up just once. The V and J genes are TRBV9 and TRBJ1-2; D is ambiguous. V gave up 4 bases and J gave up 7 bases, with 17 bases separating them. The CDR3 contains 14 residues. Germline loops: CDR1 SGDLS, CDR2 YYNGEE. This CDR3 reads CASSSLPWEGGYTF. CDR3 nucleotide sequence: TGTGCCAGCAGCTCACTCCCCTGGGAGGGTGGCTACACCTTC.

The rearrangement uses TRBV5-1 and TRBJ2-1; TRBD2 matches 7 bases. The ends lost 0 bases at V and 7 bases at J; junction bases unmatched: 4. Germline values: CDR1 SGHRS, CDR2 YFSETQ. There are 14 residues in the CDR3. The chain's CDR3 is CASSLGLAENEQFF. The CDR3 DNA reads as TGCGCCAGCAGCTTGGGGCTAGCGGAGAATGAGCAGTTCTTC.

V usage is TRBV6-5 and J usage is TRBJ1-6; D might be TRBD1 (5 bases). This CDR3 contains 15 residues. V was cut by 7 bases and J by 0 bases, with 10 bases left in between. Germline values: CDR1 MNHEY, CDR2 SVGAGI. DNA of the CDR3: TGTGCCAGCATGGAGGGGCCCTCCTATAATTCACCCCTCCACTTT. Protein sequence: CASMEGPSYNSPLHF.

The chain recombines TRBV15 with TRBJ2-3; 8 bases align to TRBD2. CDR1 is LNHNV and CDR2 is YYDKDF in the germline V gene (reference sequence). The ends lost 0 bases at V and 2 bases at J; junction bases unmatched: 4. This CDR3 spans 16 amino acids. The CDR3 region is CATSREYSGTTDTQYF. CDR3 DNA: TGTGCCACCAGCAGAGAGTATAGCGGGACCACAGATACGCAGTATTTT. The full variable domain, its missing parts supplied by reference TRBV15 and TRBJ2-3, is DAMVIQNPRYQVTQFGKPVTLSCSQTLNHNVMYWYQQKSSQAPKLLFHYYDKDFNNEADTPDNFQSRRPNTSFCFLDIRSPGLGDTAMYLCATSREYSGTTDTQYFGPGTRLTVL.

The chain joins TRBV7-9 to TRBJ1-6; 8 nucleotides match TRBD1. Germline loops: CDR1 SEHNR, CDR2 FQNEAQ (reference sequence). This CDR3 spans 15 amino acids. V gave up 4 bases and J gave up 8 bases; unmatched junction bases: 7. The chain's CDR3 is CASSSGQGVYSPLHF. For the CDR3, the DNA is TGTGCCAGCAGCTCCGGACAGGGAGTCTATTCACCCCTCCACTTT.

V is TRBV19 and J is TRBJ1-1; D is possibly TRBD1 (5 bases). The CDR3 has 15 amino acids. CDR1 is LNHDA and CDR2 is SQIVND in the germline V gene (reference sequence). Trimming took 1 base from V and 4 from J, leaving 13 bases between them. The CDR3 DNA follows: TGTGCCAGTAGTATAGTTGACAGCCCTAGCACTGAAGCTTTCTTT. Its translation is CASSIVDSPSTEAFF.

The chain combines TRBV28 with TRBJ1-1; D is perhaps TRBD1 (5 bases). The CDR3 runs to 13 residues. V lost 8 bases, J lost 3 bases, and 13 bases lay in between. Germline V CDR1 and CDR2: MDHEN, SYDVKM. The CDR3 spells CASGTLGDTEAFF. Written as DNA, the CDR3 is TGTGCCAGCGGGACCCTAGGGGACACTGAAGCTTTCTTT.

The CDR3 sequence is CASLPQPTATYEQYF. CDR3 DNA: TGCGCCAGCCTGCCCCAACCCACGGCCACCTACGAGCAGTACTTC. The V and J genes are TRBV5-1 and TRBJ2-7; D not certain. V was shortened by 7 bases and J by 2 bases, with 19 bases between the two germline ends. The CDR3 runs to 15 residues. Germline CDR1 is SGHRS and CDR2 is YFSETQ. Filled out from reference TRBV5-1 and TRBJ2-7, the complete variable domain reads KAGVTQTPRYLIKTRGQQVTLSCSPISGHRSVSWYQQTPGQGLQFLFEYFSETQRNKGNFPGRFSGRQFSNSRSEMNVSTLELGDSALYLCASLPQPTATYEQYFGPGTRLTVT.